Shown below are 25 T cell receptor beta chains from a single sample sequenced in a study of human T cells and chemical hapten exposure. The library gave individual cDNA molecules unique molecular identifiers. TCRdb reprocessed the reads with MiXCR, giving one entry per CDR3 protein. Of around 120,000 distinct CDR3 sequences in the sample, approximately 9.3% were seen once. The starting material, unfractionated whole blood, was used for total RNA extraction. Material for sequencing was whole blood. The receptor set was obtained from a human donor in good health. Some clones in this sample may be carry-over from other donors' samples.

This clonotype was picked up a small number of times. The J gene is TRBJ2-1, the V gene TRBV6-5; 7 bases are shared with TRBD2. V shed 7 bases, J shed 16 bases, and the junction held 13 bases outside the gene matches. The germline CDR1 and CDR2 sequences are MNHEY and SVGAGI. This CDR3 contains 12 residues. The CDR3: CASTLAGVFYFF. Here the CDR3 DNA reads TGTGCCAGCACTCTGGCGGGAGTGTTTTACTTCTTC.

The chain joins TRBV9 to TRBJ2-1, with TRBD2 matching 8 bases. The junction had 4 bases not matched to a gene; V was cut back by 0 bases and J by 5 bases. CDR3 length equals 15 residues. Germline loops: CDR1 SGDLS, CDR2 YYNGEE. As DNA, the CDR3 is TGTGCCAGCAGCGTAGTCGGGGGGGCCGACAATGAGCAGTTCTTC. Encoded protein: CASSVVGGADNEQFF. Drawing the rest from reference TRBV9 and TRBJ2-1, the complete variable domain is DSGVTQTPKHLITATGQRVTLRCSPRSGDLSVYWYQQSLDQGLQFLIQYYNGEERAKGNILERFSAQQFPDLHSELNLSSLELGDSALYFCASSVVGGADNEQFFGPGTRLTVL.

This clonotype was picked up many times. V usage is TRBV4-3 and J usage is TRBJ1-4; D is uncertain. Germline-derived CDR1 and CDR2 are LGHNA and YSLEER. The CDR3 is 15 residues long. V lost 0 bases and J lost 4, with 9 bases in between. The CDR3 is CASSQDLKDNEKLFF. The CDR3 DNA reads TGCGCCAGCAGCCAAGATTTGAAAGATAATGAAAAACTGTTTTTT.

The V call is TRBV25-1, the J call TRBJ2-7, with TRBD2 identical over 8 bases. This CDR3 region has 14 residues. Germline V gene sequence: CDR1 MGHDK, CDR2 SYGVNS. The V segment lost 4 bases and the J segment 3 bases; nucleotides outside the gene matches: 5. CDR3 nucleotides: TGTGCCAGCAGTGGTGCAGCGGGAGTCTACGAGCAGTACTTC. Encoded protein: CASSGAAGVYEQYF.

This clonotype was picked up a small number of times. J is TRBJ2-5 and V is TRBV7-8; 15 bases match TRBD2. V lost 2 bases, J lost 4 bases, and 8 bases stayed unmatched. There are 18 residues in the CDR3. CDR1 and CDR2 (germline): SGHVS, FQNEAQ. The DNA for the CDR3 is TGTGCCAGCAGCTTATGGGGACTAGCGGGAGGCACCCCAGAGACCCAGTACTTC. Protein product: CASSLWGLAGGTPETQYF.

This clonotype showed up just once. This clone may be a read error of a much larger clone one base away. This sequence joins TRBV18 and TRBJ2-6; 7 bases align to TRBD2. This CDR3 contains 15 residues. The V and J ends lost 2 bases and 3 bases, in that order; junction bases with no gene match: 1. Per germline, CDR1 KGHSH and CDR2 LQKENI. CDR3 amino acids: CASSPSGGGANVLTF. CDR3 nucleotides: TGTGCCAGCTCACCATCGGGGGGTGGGGCCAACGTCCTGACTTTC.

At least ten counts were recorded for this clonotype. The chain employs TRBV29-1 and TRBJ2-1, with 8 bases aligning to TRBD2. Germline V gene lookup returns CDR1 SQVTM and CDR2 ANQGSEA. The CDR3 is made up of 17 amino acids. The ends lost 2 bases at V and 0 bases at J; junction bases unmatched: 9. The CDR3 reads CSVELRVAGSSYNEQFF. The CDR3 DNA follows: TGCAGCGTTGAATTAAGGGTAGCGGGGAGCTCCTACAATGAGCAGTTCTTC.

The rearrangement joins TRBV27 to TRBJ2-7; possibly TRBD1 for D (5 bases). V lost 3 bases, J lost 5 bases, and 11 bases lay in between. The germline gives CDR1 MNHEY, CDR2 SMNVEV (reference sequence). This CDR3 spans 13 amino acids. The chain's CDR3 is CASSFAGSNEQYF. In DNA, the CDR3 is TGTGCCAGCAGTTTTGCAGGGTCCAACGAGCAGTACTTC.

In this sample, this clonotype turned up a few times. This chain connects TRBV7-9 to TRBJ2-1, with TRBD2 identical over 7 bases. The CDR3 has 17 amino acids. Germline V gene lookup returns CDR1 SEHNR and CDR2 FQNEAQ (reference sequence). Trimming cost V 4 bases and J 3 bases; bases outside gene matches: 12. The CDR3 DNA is TGTGCCAGCAGCTCGTTGCAGGCGGGAGAGTTCTACAATGAGCAGTTCTTC. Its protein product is CASSSLQAGEFYNEQFF.

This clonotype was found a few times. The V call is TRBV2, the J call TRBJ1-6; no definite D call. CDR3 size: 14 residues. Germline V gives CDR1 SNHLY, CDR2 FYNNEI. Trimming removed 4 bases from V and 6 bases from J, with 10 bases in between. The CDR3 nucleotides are TGTGCCAGCAGTGTCGGTCAGGTTAATTCACCCCTCCACTTT. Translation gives CASSVGQVNSPLHF.

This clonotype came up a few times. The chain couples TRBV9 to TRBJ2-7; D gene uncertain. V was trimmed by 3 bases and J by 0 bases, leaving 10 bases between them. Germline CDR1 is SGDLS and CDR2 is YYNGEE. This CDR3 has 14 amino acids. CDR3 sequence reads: CASSDRANSYEQYF. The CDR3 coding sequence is TGTGCCAGCAGCGATCGGGCCAACTCCTACGAGCAGTACTTC. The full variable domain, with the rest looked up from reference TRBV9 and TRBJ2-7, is DSGVTQTPKHLITATGQRVTLRCSPRSGDLSVYWYQQSLDQGLQFLIQYYNGEERAKGNILERFSAQQFPDLHSELNLSSLELGDSALYFCASSDRANSYEQYFGPGTRLTVT.

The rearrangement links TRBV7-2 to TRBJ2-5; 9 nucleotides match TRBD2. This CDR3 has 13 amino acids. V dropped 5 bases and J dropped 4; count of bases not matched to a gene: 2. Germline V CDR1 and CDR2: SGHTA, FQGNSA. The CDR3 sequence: CASSRSGGETQYF. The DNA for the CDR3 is TGTGCCAGCAGCCGTAGCGGGGGAGAGACCCAGTACTTC.

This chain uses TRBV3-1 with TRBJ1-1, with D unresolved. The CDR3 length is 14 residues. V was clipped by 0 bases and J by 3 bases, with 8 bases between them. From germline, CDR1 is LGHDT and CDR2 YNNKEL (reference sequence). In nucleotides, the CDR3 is TGTGCCAGCAGCCAAGATCGCAGGTACACTGAAGCTTTCTTT. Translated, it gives CASSQDRRYTEAFF.

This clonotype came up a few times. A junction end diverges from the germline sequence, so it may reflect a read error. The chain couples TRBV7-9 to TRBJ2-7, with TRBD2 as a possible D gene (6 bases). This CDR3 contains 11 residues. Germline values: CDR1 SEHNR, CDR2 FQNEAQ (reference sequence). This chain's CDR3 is CASSPGTPKTF. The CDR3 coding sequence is TGTGCCAGCAGCCCTGGGACTCCCAAGACCTTC.

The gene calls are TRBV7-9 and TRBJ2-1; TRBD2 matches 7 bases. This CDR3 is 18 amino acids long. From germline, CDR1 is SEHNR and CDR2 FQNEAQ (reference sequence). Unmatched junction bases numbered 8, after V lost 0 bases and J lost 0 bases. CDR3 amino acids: CASSLALGLEGSYNEQFF. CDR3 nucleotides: TGTGCCAGCAGCTTAGCTCTAGGACTAGAGGGCTCCTACAATGAGCAGTTCTTC.

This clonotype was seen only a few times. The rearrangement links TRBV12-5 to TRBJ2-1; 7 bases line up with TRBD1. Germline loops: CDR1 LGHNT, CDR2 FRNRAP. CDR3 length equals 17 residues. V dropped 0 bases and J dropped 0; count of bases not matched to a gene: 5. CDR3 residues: CASGLVQGTSSYNEQFF. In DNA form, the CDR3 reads TGTGCTAGTGGTTTGGTACAGGGGACCAGCTCCTACAATGAGCAGTTCTTC.

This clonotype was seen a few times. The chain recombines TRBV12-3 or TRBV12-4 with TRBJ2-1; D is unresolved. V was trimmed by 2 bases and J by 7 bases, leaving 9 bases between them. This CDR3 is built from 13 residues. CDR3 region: CASSLTDGNEQFF. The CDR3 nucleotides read TGTGCCAGCAGTTTAACGGACGGGAATGAGCAGTTCTTC.

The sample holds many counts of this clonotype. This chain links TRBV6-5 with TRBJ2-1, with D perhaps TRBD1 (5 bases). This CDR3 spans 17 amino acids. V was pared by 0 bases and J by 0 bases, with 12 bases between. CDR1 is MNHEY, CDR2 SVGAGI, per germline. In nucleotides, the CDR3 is TGTGCCAGCAGTTACTCAGGGGTACCCAGCTCCTACAATGAGCAGTTCTTC. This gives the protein CASSYSGVPSSYNEQFF.

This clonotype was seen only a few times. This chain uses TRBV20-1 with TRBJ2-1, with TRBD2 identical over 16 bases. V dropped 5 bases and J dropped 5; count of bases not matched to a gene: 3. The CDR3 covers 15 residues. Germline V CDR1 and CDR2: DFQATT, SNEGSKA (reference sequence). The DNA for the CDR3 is TGCAGTGCTGGGGGGACTAGCGGGAGGGACAATGAGCAGTTCTTC. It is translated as CSAGGTSGRDNEQFF.

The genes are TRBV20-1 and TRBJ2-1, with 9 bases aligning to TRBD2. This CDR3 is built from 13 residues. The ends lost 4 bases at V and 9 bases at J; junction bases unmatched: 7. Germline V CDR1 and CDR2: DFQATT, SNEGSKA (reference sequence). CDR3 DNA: TGCAGTGCTAAACGCGGGAGGGACGGTGAGCAGTTCTTC. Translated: CSAKRGRDGEQFF.

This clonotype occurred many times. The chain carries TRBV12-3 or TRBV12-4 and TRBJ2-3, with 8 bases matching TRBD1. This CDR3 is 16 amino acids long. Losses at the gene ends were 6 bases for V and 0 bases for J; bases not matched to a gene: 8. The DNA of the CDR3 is TGTGCCAGCAGACTGGGACAGGCAGCTAGCACAGATACGCAGTATTTT. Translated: CASRLGQAASTDTQYF.

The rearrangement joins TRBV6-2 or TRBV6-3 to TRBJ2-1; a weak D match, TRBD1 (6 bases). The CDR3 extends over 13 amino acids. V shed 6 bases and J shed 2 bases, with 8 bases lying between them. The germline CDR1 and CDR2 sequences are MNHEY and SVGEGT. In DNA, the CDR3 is TGTGCCAGCAGCTCAGGGGCCTACAATGAGCAGTTCTTC. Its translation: CASSSGAYNEQFF.

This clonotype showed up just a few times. For the CDR3, the DNA is TGTGCCAGCAAGGTGCTAGACAGGCGGGGGTTTGTTGCTGAAGCTTTCTTT. It codes for CASKVLDRRGFVAEAFF. The rearrangement links TRBV6-1 to TRBJ1-1; perhaps TRBD1 as D (6 bases). V lost 7 bases and J 6 bases, leaving 27 bases between the germline ends. Germline-derived CDR1 and CDR2 are MNHNS and SASEGT. The CDR3 is 17 residues long.

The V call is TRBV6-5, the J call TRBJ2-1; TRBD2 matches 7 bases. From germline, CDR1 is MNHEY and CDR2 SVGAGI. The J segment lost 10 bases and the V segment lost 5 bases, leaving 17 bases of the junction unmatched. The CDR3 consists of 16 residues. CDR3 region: CASSNLAEIGPQEQFF. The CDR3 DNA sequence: TGTGCCAGCAGTAACCTAGCGGAGATTGGACCCCAGGAGCAGTTCTTC.

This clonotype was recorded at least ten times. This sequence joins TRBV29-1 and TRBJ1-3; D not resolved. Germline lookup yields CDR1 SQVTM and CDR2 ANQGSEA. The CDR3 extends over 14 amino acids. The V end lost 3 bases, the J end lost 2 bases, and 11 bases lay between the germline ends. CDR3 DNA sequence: TGCAGCGTTGAGATAGTACAAACTGGAAACACCATATATTTT. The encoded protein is CSVEIVQTGNTIYF.